The sample holds one count of the clone carrying this T cell receptor beta chain. This record belongs to a study of blood T cell repertoires in COVID-19. Participants spanned ages about 18 to 100 years and resided in roughly 26 US areas. Donors in Cohort 3 counted as recovered after two negative PCRs, clearance, or symptom resolution. The CDR3 is 14 residues long. The germline V and J ends were trimmed by 1 base and 4 bases, with 10 bases remaining between them. Per germline, CDR1 MNHEY and CDR2 SMNVEV (reference sequence). Data came from immunoSEQ multiplex PCR; TCRdb stores just in-frame clones and leaves some out. The sample lists about 180,000 clones; more than 80% were seen once.

This TCR was recovered from a man aged 35 to 55 who had recovered from COVID-19. The rearrangement joins TRBV27 to TRBJ1-1; a possible D gene is TRBD1 (5 bases). What was sequenced was PBMCs or T cells enriched from blood (not recorded which). The CDR3 sequence: CASSLWGLGTEAFF. CDR3 in DNA: TGTGCCAGCAGTTTATGGGGCCTGGGCACTGAAGCTTTCTTT.